A single sample gave rise to the 13 T cell receptor beta chains below, sequenced in a study of cytomegalovirus exposure and HLA in healthy donors. The PCR employed 60 Vbeta primers together with 13 Jbeta primers. Sequenced by immunoSEQ multiplex PCR; TCRdb stores in-frame clones only, minus some. The sample lists 150,000 to 200,000 clones; about 80% were seen once. Sequences were obtained from PBMCs. These TCRs come from a man aged 25-45 years in good health and CMV-seronegative.

This chain links TRBV29-1 with TRBJ1-3; D is perhaps TRBD1 (6 bases). The CDR3 consists of 13 residues. Germline lookup yields CDR1 SQVTM and CDR2 ANQGSEA. V was pared by 3 bases and J by 8 bases, with 14 bases between. The CDR3 DNA reads as TGCAGCGTTGATGGGGGCTCTGGGGACACCATATATTTT. It codes for CSVDGGSGDTIYF.

The J gene is TRBJ2-1, the V gene TRBV27; 11 bases are a match to TRBD2. Germline V gives CDR1 MNHEY, CDR2 SMNVEV (reference sequence). The V gene end was trimmed by 5 bases and the J gene end by 2 bases; junction bases not matched to a gene: 5. The CDR3 totals 16 residues. CDR3 region: CASSPGTSGTYNEQFF. The DNA of the CDR3 is TGTGCCAGCAGTCCGGGGACTAGCGGCACCTACAATGAGCAGTTCTTC.

This chain joins TRBV7-9 and TRBJ1-2; the D gene is possibly TRBD1 (6 bases). The CDR3 sequence is 15 residues long. Trimming removed 1 base at V and 2 bases at J, with 11 bases between. Germline CDR1 SEHNR, CDR2 FQNEAQ (reference sequence). The CDR3 bases are TGTGCCAGCAGCTTAGAACAGGGACTAAACTATGGCTACACCTTC. It yields the protein CASSLEQGLNYGYTF.

The chain joins TRBV30 to TRBJ2-7, with D perhaps matching TRBD1 (5 bases). CDR3 length: 12 amino acids. The germline V gene encodes CDR1 GTSNPN and CDR2 SVGIG (reference sequence). Trimming removed 8 bases from V and 3 bases from J, with 14 bases in between. The CDR3, as DNA: TGTGCCGGGGTGAGACAGAACTACGAGCAGTACTTC. Amino acids: CAGVRQNYEQYF.

This clone has more than one count but fewer than ten. The gene calls are TRBV25-1 and TRBJ2-2; the match to TRBD1 covers 7 bases. J lost 5 bases, V lost 3 bases, and 6 bases had no gene match. Germline V gene data show CDR1 as MGHDK and CDR2 as SYGVNS. CDR3 length equals 15 residues. The CDR3 nucleotides are TGTGCCAGCAGTGACCGACAGGGCGATACCGGGGAGCTGTTTTTT. Translated, it gives CASSDRQGDTGELFF.

The chain employs TRBV7-9 and TRBJ2-7, with a weak D call TRBD2 (6 bases). The CDR3 loop spans 16 amino acids. Germline lookup yields CDR1 SEHNR and CDR2 FQNEAQ (reference sequence). Trimming removed 3 bases at V and 0 bases at J, with 15 bases between. The DNA of the CDR3 is TGTGCCAGCAGCTTGACACATGGCGGGACCTCCTACGAGCAGTACTTC. Translating it yields CASSLTHGGTSYEQYF.

The CDR3 DNA reads as TGTGCCAGCAGGCAAGAGACAGGGTTGTTTTTT. Amino acids: CASRQETGLFF. The chain recombines TRBV28 with TRBJ1-4; 7 nucleotides line up with TRBD1. Germline CDR1 MDHEN, CDR2 SYDVKM. Trimming took 6 bases from V and 15 from J; bases not matched to a gene: 7. There are 11 residues in the CDR3.

The gene calls are TRBV5-4 and TRBJ2-7; 12 bases align to TRBD2. CDR1 and CDR2 from the germline V gene are SGHNT and YYREEE (reference sequence). V lost 1 base to trimming and J lost 4 bases; unmatched junction nucleotides: 0. The CDR3 spans 14 residues. CDR3 residues: CASSLTSGRYEQYF. The CDR3 DNA sequence: TGTGCCAGCAGCTTGACTAGCGGGAGGTACGAGCAGTACTTC.

This clone was observed a single time. The chain is built from TRBV9 and TRBJ2-7, with D possibly being TRBD1 (5 bases). V was trimmed by 4 bases and J by 0 bases, leaving 8 bases between them. Per the germline V gene, CDR1 is SGDLS and CDR2 is YYNGEE. This CDR3 spans 13 amino acids. The CDR3 protein is CASSSDTSYEQYF. In DNA, the CDR3 is TGTGCCAGCAGCTCGGACACCTCCTACGAGCAGTACTTC.

The rearrangement links TRBV29-1 to TRBJ2-3, with D tentatively TRBD2 (6 bases). Germline assignment: CDR1 SQVTM and CDR2 ANQGSEA. V lost 4 bases, J lost 0 bases, and 11 bases lay in between. This CDR3 contains 14 residues. The CDR3 coding sequence is TGCAGCGTTGTAAGCAGCGGGAGCACAGATACGCAGTATTTT. Its protein is CSVVSSGSTDTQYF.

The chain has TRBV7-9 and TRBJ2-1, with 8 bases lining up with TRBD2. The germline V gene has CDR1 SEHNR and CDR2 FQNEAQ (reference sequence). The CDR3 contains 16 residues. V dropped 3 bases and J dropped 1; count of bases not matched to a gene: 5. CDR3 sequence (DNA): TGTGCCAGCAGCTTCACTAGCGGTAATTCCTACAATGAGCAGTTCTTC. Amino acids: CASSFTSGNSYNEQFF.

The rearrangement joins TRBV2 to TRBJ2-7, with D maybe TRBD1 (6 bases). Trimming shortened V by 11 bases and J by 0 bases, and 17 bases separated the two germline ends. This CDR3 spans 14 amino acids. Germline-derived CDR1 and CDR2 are SNHLY and FYNNEI. CDR3 nucleotides: TGTGCCTCCAAAGACAGGCCGAGCTCCTACGAGCAGTACTTC. This codes for CASKDRPSSYEQYF.

This chain connects TRBV27 to TRBJ2-7; D is perhaps TRBD2 (6 bases). Germline CDR1 and CDR2: MNHEY and SMNVEV (reference sequence). Trimming took off 3 bases at V and 2 bases at J, with 17 bases between the two ends. The CDR3 contains 16 residues. DNA of the CDR3: TGTGCCAGCAGTTTCTTGAGACTAGGGCTCCCCTACGAGCAGTACTTC. It yields the protein CASSFLRLGLPYEQYF.